The 3 T cell receptor beta chains in this list originate from one sample, sequenced in a study of cytomegalovirus exposure and HLA in healthy donors. PCR involved 60 Vbeta and 13 Jbeta primers. Some clones are missing from TCRdb's copy, which holds only in-frame ones; the method was immunoSEQ multiplex PCR. This sample carries 100,000 to 150,000 clones, with approximately 1% going to the ten biggest clones. Material for sequencing was PBMCs. These receptors were taken from a man aged 18 to 30 in good health and CMV-seronegative.

This sequence joins TRBV6-1 and TRBJ1-5, with D possibly being TRBD1 (5 bases). The CDR3 totals 16 residues. Trimming pared 0 bases from V and 3 bases from J, leaving 12 bases between. Germline V lookup: CDR1 MNHNS, CDR2 SASEGT. Written as DNA, the CDR3 is TGTGCCAGCAGTGAAGCAGCGGGGCAGGCCAATCAGCCCCAGCATTTT. It encodes CASSEAAGQANQPQHF.

The chain couples TRBV28 to TRBJ2-7; tentatively, D is TRBD1 (5 bases). V was clipped by 4 bases and J by 3 bases, with 28 bases between them. The CDR3 runs to 19 residues. The germline gives CDR1 MDHEN, CDR2 SYDVKM. The CDR3 sequence is CASSYVLPRLAGRLYEQYF. CDR3 bases: TGTGCCAGCAGTTACGTACTACCCCGATTGGCAGGGCGCCTCTACGAGCAGTACTTC.

This rearrangement joins TRBV5-1 to TRBJ2-7; no definite D call. Germline V gene data show CDR1 as SGHRS and CDR2 as YFSETQ. The CDR3 runs 13 residues. V dropped 0 bases and J dropped 5 bases, with 9 bases sitting between them. The CDR3 is CASSLGAGDEQYF. CDR3 DNA sequence: TGCGCCAGCAGCTTGGGGGCCGGCGACGAGCAGTACTTC.